The clone carrying this T cell receptor (beta chain) was detected only a few times. This record belongs to a study of identical twins. The germline V gene encodes CDR1 KGHDR and CDR2 SFDVKD. The V segment lost 4 bases and the J segment 7 bases; nucleotides outside the gene matches: 5. The CDR3 sequence is 15 residues long. MiXCR, run by TCRdb on the 5' RACE reads, gives a single entry per CDR3 protein. This table holds under 300,000 distinct CDR3 sequences, roughly 13% found once. These data were also reused for a study on yellow fever vaccine responses in identical twins.

The chain combines TRBV24-1 with TRBJ2-1; 11 bases agree with TRBD2. The material sequenced was memory (CD45RO+) T cells sorted from blood. The receptor comes from a young woman in good health. This CDR3 reads CATSDLAGGDNEQFF. The CDR3 region has the DNA TGTGCCACCAGTGACCTAGCGGGGGGCGATAATGAGCAGTTCTTC.